What follows are 8 T cell receptor beta chains derived from one specimen sequenced in a study of cytomegalovirus exposure and HLA in healthy donors. The PCR was carried out with 60 Vbeta primers and 13 Jbeta primers. Produced via immunoSEQ multiplex PCR; TCRdb's table is partial and in-frame only. The data show about 150,000 clones, 70% to 80% seen once. Sequenced input: PBMCs. The receptors were sampled from a woman in her sixties or seventies in good health and CMV-seropositive.

This clone was detected once. This sequence joins TRBV5-5 and TRBJ1-5; D is possibly TRBD1 (5 bases). Germline CDR1 SGHKS, CDR2 YYEKEE (reference sequence). The CDR3 consists of 16 residues. V shed 0 bases and J shed 2 bases, with 12 bases lying between them. Here the CDR3 DNA reads TGTGCCAGCAGCTTGGGGGGCTCGGTCGGCAATCAGCCCCAGCATTTT. Translation: CASSLGGSVGNQPQHF.

V and J are TRBV29-1 and TRBJ1-1; 8 bases fit TRBD1. CDR3 length: 13 residues. CDR1 SQVTM and CDR2 ANQGSEA come from the germline V gene. V shed 5 bases and J 3 bases; nucleotides not matched to a gene: 5. CDR3 protein: CSVRDRGDTEAFF. The CDR3 bases are TGCAGCGTTCGAGACAGGGGAGACACTGAAGCTTTCTTT. The full variable domain, rest sourced from reference TRBV29-1 and TRBJ1-1, is SAVISQKPSRDICQRGTSLTIQCQVDSQVTMMFWYRQQPGQSLTLIATANQGSEATYESGFVIDKFPISRPNLTFSTLTVSNMSPEDSSIYLCSVRDRGDTEAFFGQGTRLTVV.

The chain couples TRBV4-2 to TRBJ2-7; 10 bases line up with TRBD2. Germline trimming cut 7 bases from V and 3 bases from J; bases unmatched to any gene: 3. Germline CDR1 and CDR2: LGHNA and YNFKEQ. The CDR3 is made up of 13 amino acids. This chain's CDR3 is CASNEREGYEQYF. DNA of the CDR3: TGTGCCAGCAATGAGCGGGAGGGCTACGAGCAGTACTTC.

This chain links TRBV6-6 with TRBJ1-5; weak D call: TRBD1 (6 bases). This CDR3 has 13 residues. Germline V gives CDR1 MNHNY, CDR2 SVGAGI (reference sequence). V gave up 5 bases and J gave up 5 bases, with 10 bases separating them. CDR3 DNA sequence: TGTGCCAGCAGTAAGGGGGACGATCAGCCCCAGCATTTT. Translated: CASSKGDDQPQHF.

The CDR3 sequence: CASSEGAPGANVLTF. As DNA, the CDR3 is TGCGCCAGCAGTGAGGGAGCGCCTGGGGCCAACGTCCTGACTTTC. The gene calls are TRBV10-2 and TRBJ2-6; D is undetermined. Germline loops: CDR1 WSHSY, CDR2 SAAADI. The V gene lost 2 bases and the J gene lost 2 bases, with 7 bases spanning the gap. The CDR3 length is 15 residues.

This chain connects TRBV7-9 to TRBJ1-4; tentatively, D is TRBD1 (6 bases). V was cut by 1 base and J by 0 bases, with 18 bases left in between. Per the germline V gene, CDR1 is SEHNR and CDR2 is FQNEAQ (reference sequence). CDR3 length: 19 residues. The CDR3 loop reads CASSLGAWARGTTNEKLFF. DNA of the CDR3: TGTGCCAGCAGCTTAGGGGCTTGGGCCAGGGGCACAACTAATGAAAAACTGTTTTTT.

This chain links TRBV7-3 with TRBJ1-5; 9 nucleotides agree with TRBD1. The germline V gene encodes CDR1 SGHTA and CDR2 FQGTGA. This CDR3 comprises 17 residues. V was clipped by 1 base and J by 5 bases; unmatched bases: 9. The CDR3 nucleotides read TGTGCCAGCAGCTTAAGACTCGACAGGGGGAACTATCAGCCCCAGCATTTT. Encoded protein: CASSLRLDRGNYQPQHF.

Written as DNA, the CDR3 is TGTGCCAGCAGCTTGGTGGACAGCCTTAATGAAAAACTGTTTTTT. It translates to CASSLVDSLNEKLFF. The gene calls are TRBV5-6 and TRBJ1-4; possibly TRBD1 for D (6 bases). CDR3 length: 15 amino acids. Germline CDR1 is SGHDT and CDR2 is YYEEEE. The V end lost 0 bases, the J end lost 4 bases, and 10 bases lay between the germline ends.